What follows are 19 T cell receptor beta chains derived from one specimen sequenced in a study of beta chain features in type 1 diabetes. Expressed TCRB transcripts were sequenced because the isolated RNA had all been reverse transcribed beforehand. Profiling relied on immunoSEQ multiplex PCR, and the TCRdb table lists in-frame clones only, not all of them. The table has roughly 610,000 clones, around 16% seen once; the top ten hold approximately 0.093%. Sequenced sample: naive CD4+ T cells from blood. Receptor source: a young man in good health.

This clone was counted only a few times. The genes are TRBV7-2 and TRBJ2-5; a weak D match, TRBD1 (5 bases). Germline V gene data show CDR1 as SGHTA and CDR2 as FQGNSA. Between the trimmed V and J ends, which lost 5 bases and 3 bases, there was a span of 13 bases. The CDR3 consists of 14 residues. In nucleotides, the CDR3 is TGTGCCAGCAGCGGACGCAGGGTGGAAGAGACCCAGTACTTC. It encodes CASSGRRVEETQYF.

This clone has a handful of counts. The V and J genes are TRBV4-3 and TRBJ1-1; no definite D call. Germline V gene data show CDR1 as LGHNA and CDR2 as YSLEER. The germline V and J ends were trimmed by 0 bases and 11 bases, with 16 bases remaining between them. The CDR3 is 14 residues long. The DNA of the CDR3 is TGCGCCAGCAGCCAAGACGGTCGGCGGACTGGGGCTTTCTTT. It encodes CASSQDGRRTGAFF.

V gene TRBV2 combines with J gene TRBJ2-2, with TRBD2 as a possible D gene (6 bases). Germline CDR1 reads SNHLY; CDR2 reads FYNNEI. V shed 4 bases and J shed 1 base, with 10 bases lying between them. This CDR3 spans 15 amino acids. CDR3 loop: CASSANGRNTGELFF. CDR3 bases: TGTGCCAGCAGTGCTAACGGGAGGAACACCGGGGAGCTGTTTTTT.

Only a few counts were recorded for this clone. Other DNA sequences from this sample encode an identical CDR3 as well. The DNA of the CDR3 is TGTGCCAGCAGGACAGGGGGCTGGCAGCCCCAGCATTTT. Its protein product is CASRTGGWQPQHF. This chain connects TRBV2 to TRBJ1-5, with 10 positions matching TRBD1. The V and J ends lost 6 bases and 7 bases, in that order; junction bases with no gene match: 3. The CDR3 covers 13 residues. Germline V gene lookup returns CDR1 SNHLY and CDR2 FYNNEI.

This clone was seen a handful of times. The gene calls are TRBV28 and TRBJ2-7; D may be TRBD1 (5 bases). Trimming cost V 5 bases and J 2 bases, with 10 bases left between them. Per the germline V gene, CDR1 is MDHEN and CDR2 is SYDVKM. The CDR3 loop spans 13 amino acids. CDR3 coding DNA: TGTGCCAGCAGTCCCAGGGTCCCCTACGAGCAGTACTTC. Translating gives CASSPRVPYEQYF.

This clone turned up a few times. This rearrangement joins TRBV6-5 to TRBJ2-5; D unclear. Deletions cut 2 bases from V and 2 bases from J, with 12 bases between. Germline V lookup: CDR1 MNHEY, CDR2 SVGAGI. The CDR3 extends over 15 amino acids. The CDR3 spells CASSYTWAGQETQYF. The CDR3 DNA sequence: TGTGCCAGCAGTTACACCTGGGCAGGACAAGAGACCCAGTACTTC.

This clone was observed a handful of times. CDR3 nucleotides: TGCGCCAGCAGCTCAGGACATTCGGCTGCTGCAACTAATGAAAAACTGTTTTTT. The encoded protein is CASSSGHSAAATNEKLFF. This sequence joins TRBV5-1 and TRBJ1-4; D possibly corresponds to TRBD1 (5 bases). This CDR3 has 18 residues. V was clipped by 3 bases and J by 0 bases, with 18 bases between them. Germline V CDR1 and CDR2: SGHRS, YFSETQ.

This clone was detected a few times. The rearrangement uses TRBV20-1 and TRBJ2-7; a weak D match, TRBD1 (5 bases). Germline CDR1 reads DFQATT; CDR2 reads SNEGSKA (reference sequence). This CDR3 is 11 amino acids long. Trimming removed 6 bases at V and 4 bases at J, with 10 bases between. The CDR3 DNA reads TGCAGTGCGCAAACAGGTTACGAGCAGTACTTC. This encodes CSAQTGYEQYF.

CDR3 region: CASSFRDYYEQYF. CDR3 in DNA: TGTGCCAGCAGCTTCCGGGATTATTACGAGCAGTACTTC. The chain joins TRBV13 to TRBJ2-7, with D maybe TRBD2 (5 bases). Germline V gene data show CDR1 as PRHDT and CDR2 as FYEKMQ (reference sequence). Trimming cost V 3 bases and J 4 bases, with 10 bases left between them. The CDR3 sequence is 13 residues long.

This clone was found a few times. The V and J genes are TRBV29-1 and TRBJ2-5; no reliable D call. The J call is in doubt because the DNA end fits TRBJ2-7 better. CDR3 length: 14 residues. Germline V gene sequence: CDR1 SQVTM, CDR2 ANQGSEA. CDR3 DNA sequence: TGCAGCGTTGGGCACCTGATTGGCTCCTACGAGCAGTACTTC. This sequence encodes CSVGHLIGSYEQYF.

This rearrangement joins TRBV14 to TRBJ2-1; 7 nucleotides align to TRBD1. The V gene end was trimmed by 4 bases and the J gene end by 3 bases; junction bases not matched to a gene: 3. This CDR3 region has 14 residues. Germline values: CDR1 SGHDN, CDR2 FVKESK. The CDR3 region is CASSPRDSYNEQFF. CDR3 sequence (DNA): TGTGCCAGCAGCCCCCGGGACAGCTACAATGAGCAGTTCTTC.

This clone was recorded a few times. The chain recombines TRBV7-2 with TRBJ2-7; the D gene is possibly TRBD1 (5 bases). V was shortened by 3 bases and J by 6 bases, with 15 bases between the two germline ends. The CDR3 runs to 14 residues. In germline, CDR1 is SGHTA, CDR2 FQGNSA. This chain's CDR3 is CASSFSRVTGEQYF. DNA of the CDR3: TGTGCCAGCAGCTTCTCCAGGGTCACGGGCGAGCAGTACTTC.

This clone has more than one count but fewer than ten. The V gene is TRBV30, the J gene TRBJ1-1; weak D call: TRBD1 (5 bases). The V gene lost 0 bases and the J gene lost 2 bases, with 10 bases spanning the gap. The germline V gene encodes CDR1 GTSNPN and CDR2 SVGIG (reference sequence). CDR3 length equals 14 residues. The DNA for the CDR3 is TGTGCCTGGAGTGTGGTGACAGTAAACACTGAAGCTTTCTTT. Protein: CAWSVVTVNTEAFF.

This clone was observed a few times. The chain couples TRBV7-9 to TRBJ2-5; 7 bases line up with TRBD1. V dropped 6 bases and J dropped 3; count of bases not matched to a gene: 10. In germline, CDR1 is SEHNR, CDR2 FQNEAQ (reference sequence). The CDR3 has 15 residues. CDR3 in amino acids: CASRRGDRLKETQYF. Here the CDR3 DNA reads TGTGCCAGCAGGCGAGGGGACAGATTAAAAGAGACCCAGTACTTC.

The chain has TRBV9 and TRBJ2-1, with 7 bases aligning to TRBD1. Germline V CDR1 and CDR2: SGDLS, YYNGEE. This CDR3 is 13 amino acids long. V lost 9 bases to trimming and J lost 3 bases; unmatched junction nucleotides: 6. CDR3 DNA sequence: TGTGCCACGGCCAGGGGGATCTACAATGAGCAGTTCTTC. It codes for CATARGIYNEQFF.

The chain combines TRBV5-1 with TRBJ2-1, with 11 positions matching TRBD2. The CDR3 consists of 15 residues. V lost 3 bases to trimming and J lost 7 bases; unmatched junction nucleotides: 6. Germline assignment: CDR1 SGHRS and CDR2 YFSETQ. This chain's CDR3 is CASSYGLAGRNEQFF. The CDR3 DNA reads as TGCGCCAGCAGCTACGGACTAGCGGGTCGGAATGAGCAGTTCTTC.

This clone showed up just a few times. The CDR3 protein is CASSSNYGYTF. The CDR3 DNA is TGTGCCAGCAGCTCCAACTATGGCTACACCTTC. This sequence joins TRBV7-8 and TRBJ1-2, with D unresolved. Germline CDR1 and CDR2: SGHVS and FQNEAQ. The CDR3 loop spans 11 amino acids. V was trimmed by 4 bases and J by 2 bases, leaving 2 bases between them.

V usage is TRBV5-4 and J usage is TRBJ2-7, with TRBD2 matching 8 bases. Germline trimming cut 4 bases from V and 3 bases from J; bases unmatched to any gene: 3. The CDR3 runs 13 residues. Germline V gene data show CDR1 as SGHNT and CDR2 as YYREEE (reference sequence). CDR3 bases: TGTGCCAGCAGCACGGGACTAGACTACGAGCAGTACTTC. Its translation is CASSTGLDYEQYF.

The V gene is TRBV7-9, the J gene TRBJ1-2; D call uncertain. The germline V gene has CDR1 SEHNR and CDR2 FQNEAQ (reference sequence). V was cut by 5 bases and J by 5 bases, with 30 bases left in between. CDR3 length equals 19 residues. CDR3 DNA: TGTGCCAGCAGCCCAAAGGGAAGTAGCTCGGGCTTCCGGAGGTATGGCTACACCTTC. Its translation: CASSPKGSSSGFRRYGYTF.